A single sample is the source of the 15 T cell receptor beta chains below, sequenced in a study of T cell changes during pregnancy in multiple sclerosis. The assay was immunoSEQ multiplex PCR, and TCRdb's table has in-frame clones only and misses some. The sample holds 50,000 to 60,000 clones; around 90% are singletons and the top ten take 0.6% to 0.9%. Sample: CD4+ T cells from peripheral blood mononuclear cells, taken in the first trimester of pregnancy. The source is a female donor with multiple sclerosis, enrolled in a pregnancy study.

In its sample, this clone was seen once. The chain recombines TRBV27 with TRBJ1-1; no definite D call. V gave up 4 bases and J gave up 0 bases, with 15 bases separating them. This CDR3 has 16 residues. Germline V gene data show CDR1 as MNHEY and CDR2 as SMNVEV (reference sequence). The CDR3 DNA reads TGTGCCAGCAGTTCGCGAGGAGGACGGATGAACACTGAAGCTTTCTTT. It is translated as CASSSRGGRMNTEAFF.

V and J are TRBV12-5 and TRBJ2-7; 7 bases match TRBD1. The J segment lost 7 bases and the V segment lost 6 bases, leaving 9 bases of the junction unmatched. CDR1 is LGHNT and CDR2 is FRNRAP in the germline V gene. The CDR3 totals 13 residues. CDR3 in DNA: TGTGCTAGTGGGCGAGACAGGGCCAAGGAGCAGTACTTC. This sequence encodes CASGRDRAKEQYF.

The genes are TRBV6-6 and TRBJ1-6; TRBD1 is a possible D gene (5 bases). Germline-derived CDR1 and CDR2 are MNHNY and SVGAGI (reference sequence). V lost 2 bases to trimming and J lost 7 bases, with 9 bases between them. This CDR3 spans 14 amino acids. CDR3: CASSYPDRNSPLHF. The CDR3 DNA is TGTGCCAGCAGTTACCCTGACAGAAATTCACCCCTCCACTTT.

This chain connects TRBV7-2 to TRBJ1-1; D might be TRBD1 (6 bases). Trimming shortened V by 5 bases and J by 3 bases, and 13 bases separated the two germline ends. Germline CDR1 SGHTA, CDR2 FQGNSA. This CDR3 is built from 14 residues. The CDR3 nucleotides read TGTGCCAGCAGCATAAGGGGGGGGGACACTGAAGCTTTCTTT. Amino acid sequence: CASSIRGGDTEAFF.

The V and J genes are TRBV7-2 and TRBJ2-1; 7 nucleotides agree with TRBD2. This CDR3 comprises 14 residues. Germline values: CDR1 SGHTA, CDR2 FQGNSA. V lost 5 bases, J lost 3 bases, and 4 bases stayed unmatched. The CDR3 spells CASSGAGLYNEQFF. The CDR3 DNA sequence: TGTGCCAGCAGCGGAGCGGGGCTCTACAATGAGCAGTTCTTC.

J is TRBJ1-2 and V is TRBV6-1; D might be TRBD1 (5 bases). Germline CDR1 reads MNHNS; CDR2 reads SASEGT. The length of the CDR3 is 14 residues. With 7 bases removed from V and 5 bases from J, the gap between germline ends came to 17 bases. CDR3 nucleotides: TGTGCCAGCAACATGGTTAGGGGCCGATATGGCTACACCTTC. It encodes CASNMVRGRYGYTF.

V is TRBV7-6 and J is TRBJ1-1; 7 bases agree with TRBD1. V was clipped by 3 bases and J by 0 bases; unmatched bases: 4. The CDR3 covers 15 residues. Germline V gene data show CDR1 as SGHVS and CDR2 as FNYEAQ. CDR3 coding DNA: TGTGCCAGCAGCTTGGGACAGAGCATGAACACTGAAGCTTTCTTT. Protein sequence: CASSLGQSMNTEAFF.

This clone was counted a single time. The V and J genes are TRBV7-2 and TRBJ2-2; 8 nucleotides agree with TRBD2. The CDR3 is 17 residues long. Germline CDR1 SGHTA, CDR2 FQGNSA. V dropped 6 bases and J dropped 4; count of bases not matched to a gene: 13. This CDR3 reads CASRNTGGGLRTGELFF. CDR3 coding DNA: TGTGCCAGCAGAAACACCGGGGGGGGCCTCCGCACCGGGGAGCTGTTTTTT.

Here the CDR3 reads CASTNSGGAGNEQFF. CDR3 sequence (DNA): TGTGCCAGCACCAACTCGGGGGGGGCGGGAAATGAGCAGTTCTTC. This sequence joins TRBV6-5 and TRBJ2-1, with 8 bases lining up with TRBD2. The J segment lost 7 bases and the V segment lost 7 bases, leaving 12 bases of the junction unmatched. There are 15 residues in the CDR3. Per germline, CDR1 MNHEY and CDR2 SVGAGI.

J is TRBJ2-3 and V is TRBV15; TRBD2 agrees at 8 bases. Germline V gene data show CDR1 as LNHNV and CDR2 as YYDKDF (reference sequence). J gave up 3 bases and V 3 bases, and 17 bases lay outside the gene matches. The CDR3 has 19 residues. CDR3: CATSSHLSFPGTRTDTQYF. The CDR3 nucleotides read TGTGCCACCAGCAGCCATTTATCCTTTCCCGGGACTAGGACAGATACGCAGTATTTT.

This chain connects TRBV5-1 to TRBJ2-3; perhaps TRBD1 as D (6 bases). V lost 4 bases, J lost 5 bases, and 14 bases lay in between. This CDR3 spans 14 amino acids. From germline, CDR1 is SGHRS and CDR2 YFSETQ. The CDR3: CASSALGGGDTQYF. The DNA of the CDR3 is TGCGCCAGCAGCGCCCTAGGGGGTGGAGATACGCAGTATTTT.

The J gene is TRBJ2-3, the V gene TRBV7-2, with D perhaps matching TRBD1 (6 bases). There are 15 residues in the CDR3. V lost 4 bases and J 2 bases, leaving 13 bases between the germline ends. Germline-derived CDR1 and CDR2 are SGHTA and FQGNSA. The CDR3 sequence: CASSYIGQYTDTQYF. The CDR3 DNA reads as TGTGCCAGCAGCTACATCGGACAGTACACAGATACGCAGTATTTT.

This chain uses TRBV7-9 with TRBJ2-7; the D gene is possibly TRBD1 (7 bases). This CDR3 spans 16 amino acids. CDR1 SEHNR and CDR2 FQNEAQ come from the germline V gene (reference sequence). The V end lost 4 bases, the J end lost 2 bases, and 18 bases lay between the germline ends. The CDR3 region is CASSSSWPRGAYEQYF. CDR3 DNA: TGTGCCAGCAGCTCATCCTGGCCCAGGGGGGCCTACGAGCAGTACTTC. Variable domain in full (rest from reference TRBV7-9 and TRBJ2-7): DTGVSQNPRHKITKRGQNVTFRCDPISEHNRLYWYRQTLGQGPEFLTYFQNEAQLEKSRLLSDRFSAERPKGSFSTLEIQRTEQGDSAMYLCASSSSWPRGAYEQYFGPGTRLTVT.

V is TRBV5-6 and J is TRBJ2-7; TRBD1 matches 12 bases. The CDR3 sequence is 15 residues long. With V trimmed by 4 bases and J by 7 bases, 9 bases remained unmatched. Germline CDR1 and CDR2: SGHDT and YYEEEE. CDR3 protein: CASSPGTGGLGEQYF. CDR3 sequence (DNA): TGTGCCAGCAGCCCCGGGACAGGGGGCCTGGGGGAGCAGTACTTC.

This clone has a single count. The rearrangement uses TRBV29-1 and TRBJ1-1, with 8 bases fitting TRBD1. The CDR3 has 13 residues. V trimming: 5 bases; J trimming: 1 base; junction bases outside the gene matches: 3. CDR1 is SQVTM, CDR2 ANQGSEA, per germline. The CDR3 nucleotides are TGCAGCGTTTCTACAGGGGGGAACACTGAAGCTTTCTTT. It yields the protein CSVSTGGNTEAFF.